The sequence of this TCR beta chain was determined in a study of untreated major depressive disorder. The study's findings and limits: Compared with controls, depressed patients showed more TRBV05-01 (Vbeta 5.1) usage in CD4+ T cells. In every subject, the five largest TRBV05-01 clones were private.

Participants were all of European descent. Of note for this clone: Its specificity is not known.

Trimming stripped 2 bases from V and 0 bases from J, with 24 bases between. Germline V gene data show CDR1 as MNHNS and CDR2 as SASEGT. The CDR3 contains 20 residues. Produced via immunoSEQ multiplex PCR; TCRdb's table is partial and in-frame only. The sample includes 20,000 to 25,000 clones, more than 70% of them seen just once. Input material: CD4+ T cells from PBMCs. V gene TRBV6-1 combines with J gene TRBJ2-3, with D possibly matching TRBD1 (6 bases). This TCR was sampled from a woman in her twenties or thirties in good health. CDR3 sequence: CASSERIQRLPGASTDTQYF. The CDR3 DNA is TGTGCCAGCAGTGAAAGAATACAGAGGTTGCCAGGGGCTAGCACAGATACGCAGTATTTT.